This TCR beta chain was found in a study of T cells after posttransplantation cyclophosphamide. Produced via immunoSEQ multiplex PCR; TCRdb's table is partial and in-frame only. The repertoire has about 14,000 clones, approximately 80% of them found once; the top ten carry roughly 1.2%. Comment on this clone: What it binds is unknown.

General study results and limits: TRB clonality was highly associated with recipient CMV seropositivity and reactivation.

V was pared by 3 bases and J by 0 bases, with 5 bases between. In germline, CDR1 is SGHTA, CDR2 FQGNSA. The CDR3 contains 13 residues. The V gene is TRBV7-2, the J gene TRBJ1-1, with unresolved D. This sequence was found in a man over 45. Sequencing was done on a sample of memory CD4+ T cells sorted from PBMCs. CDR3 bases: TGTGCCAGCAGCTTTTCGGTGAACACTGAAGCTTTCTTT. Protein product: CASSFSVNTEAFF.